This T cell receptor beta chain originates from a study of T-cell reconstitution after alpha-beta-depleted transplantation in children. Points on this clonotype: A much more abundant neighbour one base away suggests this may be a read error.

The CDR3 covers 14 residues. CDR1 and CDR2 from the germline V gene are MRHNA and SNTAGT. For TCRbeta, the library was prepared with unique molecular identifiers. TCRdb itself ran the PCR reads through MiXCR, one entry per CDR3 protein. Here the sample spans roughly 400,000 distinct CDR3 sequences, roughly 22% being singletons. V is TRBV6-4 and J is TRBJ2-2, with 7 bases fitting TRBD1. The sequences come from PBMCs from the stem cell graft donor, collected from the stem cell graft. This receptor was identified in a human donor who donated a stem cell graft to a child with acute myeloid leukemia. The CDR3 sequence is CAGSDSTGSGELFF. CDR3 sequence (DNA): TGTGCCGGCAGTGACTCGACAGGGTCCGGGGAGCTGTTTTTT.